Presented here are 24 T cell receptor beta chains from one specimen sequenced in a study of T-cell reconstitution after alpha-beta-depleted transplantation in children. Preparing the TCRbeta library involved the use of unique molecular identifiers. Each CDR3 protein is one row after TCRdb ran MiXCR on the PCR reads. The sample yields 450,000 to 550,000 distinct CDR3 sequences, 9.5% to 12% seen once. The sample consisted of PBMCs, mostly from graft donor cells, taken 180 days after TCRalphabeta/CD19-depleted stem cell transplant. The origin of the receptors is a female patient younger than 10 who had a stem cell transplant for aplastic anemia, so the T cells may come from the graft donor.

J is TRBJ2-3 and V is TRBV5-1; tentative D call: TRBD2 (5 bases). The V and J ends lost 3 bases and 6 bases respectively, with 17 bases between them. The CDR3 covers 15 residues. From germline, CDR1 is SGHRS and CDR2 YFSETQ. This CDR3 is CASSWGVVGSDTQYF. The CDR3 DNA follows: TGCGCCAGCAGCTGGGGAGTGGTGGGTTCGGATACGCAGTATTTT.

This clonotype was observed at least ten times. The V gene is TRBV15, the J gene TRBJ2-5, with TRBD1 identical over 7 bases. This CDR3 has 15 residues. The V gene end was trimmed by 2 bases and the J gene end by 5 bases; junction bases not matched to a gene: 8. Germline V gene data show CDR1 as LNHNV and CDR2 as YYDKDF (reference sequence). The chain's CDR3 is CATSRTRQGRETQYF. The CDR3 bases are TGTGCCACCAGCAGAACCCGACAGGGACGGGAGACCCAGTACTTC.

The V gene is TRBV4-3, the J gene TRBJ2-5; tentatively, D is TRBD1 (6 bases). V was cut by 3 bases and J by 4 bases, with 18 bases left in between. CDR1 LGHNA and CDR2 YSLEER come from the germline V gene. The CDR3 extends over 16 amino acids. In nucleotides, the CDR3 is TGCGCCAGCAGCCACGAAGCCTACAGGGTTCGAGAGACCCAGTACTTC. Translating gives CASSHEAYRVRETQYF.

This chain connects TRBV6-2 or TRBV6-3 to TRBJ2-3, with TRBD2 matching over 11 bases. The CDR3 contains 16 residues. The germline gives CDR1 MNHEY, CDR2 SVGEGT. J gave up 3 bases and V 6 bases, and 8 bases lay outside the gene matches. CDR3 DNA sequence: TGTGCCAGCAGACGACTAGCGGGGTTTAGGACAGATACGCAGTATTTT. It codes for CASRRLAGFRTDTQYF.

This chain uses TRBV19 with TRBJ2-7; D is possibly TRBD1 (6 bases). CDR1 is LNHDA and CDR2 is SQIVND in the germline V gene (reference sequence). The CDR3 has 19 residues. Trimming shortened V by 4 bases and J by 8 bases, and 33 bases separated the two germline ends. The CDR3 loop reads CASSSGQPAFYPSPIQQYF. The CDR3 nucleotides read TGTGCCAGTAGTAGCGGACAGCCAGCGTTTTATCCGAGCCCCATTCAGCAGTACTTC. Together with reference TRBV19 and TRBJ2-7, the CDR3 gives the full variable domain: DGGITQSPKYLFRKEGQNVTLSCEQNLNHDAMYWYRQDPGQGLRLIYYSQIVNDFQKGDIAEGYSVSREKKESFPLTVTSAQKNPTAFYLCASSSGQPAFYPSPIQQYFGPGTRLTVT.

This chain links TRBV11-2 with TRBJ2-6; a weak D match, TRBD1 (6 bases). Germline V gives CDR1 SGHAT, CDR2 FQNNGV. V shed 1 base and J shed 0 bases, with 16 bases lying between them. This CDR3 comprises 19 residues. The CDR3 is CASSLGRSQGVSGANVLTF. The CDR3 DNA is TGTGCCAGCAGCTTAGGCCGGTCACAGGGTGTCTCTGGGGCCAACGTCCTGACTTTC.

This clonotype was counted a few times. This sequence joins TRBV28 and TRBJ2-1; TRBD1 matches 9 bases. J lost 6 bases, V lost 5 bases, and 11 bases had no gene match. This CDR3 has 16 residues. Germline loops: CDR1 MDHEN, CDR2 SYDVKM. DNA of the CDR3: TGTGCCAGCAGTCTTTTTCCGGGACAGGGAGGCAATGAGCAGTTCTTC. Translating it yields CASSLFPGQGGNEQFF.

This clonotype appeared a few times. This chain connects TRBV12-3 or TRBV12-4 to TRBJ1-5, with D perhaps matching TRBD1 (5 bases). The CDR3 runs 15 residues. V was cut by 5 bases and J by 0 bases, with 11 bases left in between. CDR3 residues: CASSTDTDSNQPQHF. As DNA, the CDR3 is TGTGCCAGCAGTACGGACACCGATAGCAATCAGCCCCAGCATTTT.

The rearrangement uses TRBV27 and TRBJ1-4; D is ambiguous. V shed 2 bases and J shed 8 bases, with 12 bases lying between them. Germline CDR1 and CDR2: MNHEY and SMNVEV (reference sequence). The CDR3 covers 14 residues. CDR3 DNA: TGTGCCAGCAGTTTAACCTTAACGAAAGAAAAACTGTTTTTT. Translating gives CASSLTLTKEKLFF.

This clonotype was counted ten times or more. The chain links TRBV12-3 or TRBV12-4 to TRBJ2-3, with 7 nucleotides matching TRBD2. The CDR3 runs to 15 residues. J lost 2 bases, V lost 4 bases, and 6 bases had no gene match. This CDR3 is CASSWSAGVTDTQYF. The CDR3 coding sequence is TGTGCCAGCAGTTGGTCTGCGGGGGTCACAGATACGCAGTATTTT.

The rearrangement uses TRBV6-2 or TRBV6-3 and TRBJ1-5, with 7 bases identical to TRBD1. This CDR3 is 16 amino acids long. Trimming cost V 0 bases and J 7 bases; bases outside gene matches: 9. The germline V gene encodes CDR1 MNHEY and CDR2 SVGEGT. The CDR3 DNA reads as TGTGCCAGCAGTTACTCGACCCACAGGGGTTCGCAGCCCCAGCATTTT. Its protein is CASSYSTHRGSQPQHF.

This clonotype was found a few times. This rearrangement joins TRBV4-2 to TRBJ2-7, with D perhaps matching TRBD1 (5 bases). The CDR3 covers 15 residues. The V and J ends lost 5 bases and 4 bases respectively, with 18 bases between them. Germline V gene data show CDR1 as LGHNA and CDR2 as YNFKEQ. CDR3: CASSKGRDPWYEQYF. CDR3 nucleotides: TGTGCCAGCAGCAAGGGGCGCGACCCATGGTACGAGCAGTACTTC.

The chain has TRBV5-1 and TRBJ2-3; perhaps TRBD1 as D (6 bases). V lost 3 bases, J lost 4 bases, and 15 bases lay in between. This CDR3 comprises 15 residues. The V gene's germline CDR1 is SGHRS and CDR2 YFSETQ. CDR3 amino acids: CASSSEAPGADTQYF. DNA of the CDR3: TGCGCCAGCAGCTCAGAGGCCCCAGGGGCAGATACGCAGTATTTT.

This clonotype was counted between two and nine times. The chain couples TRBV12-3 or TRBV12-4 to TRBJ2-5, with D unclear. The ends were cut back, 5 bases at V and 4 bases at J, with 14 bases in the middle. The CDR3 has 14 residues. CDR3 residues: CASSLRNLGETQYF. CDR3 nucleotides: TGTGCCAGCAGTCTGAGGAATCTTGGAGAGACCCAGTACTTC.

The chain joins TRBV7-3 to TRBJ2-7, with D unclear. Germline V gene data show CDR1 as SGHTA and CDR2 as FQGTGA. This CDR3 is built from 20 residues. V shed 0 bases and J shed 0 bases, with 24 bases lying between them. CDR3 loop: CASSLTWVSTSSPSSYEQYF. CDR3 coding DNA: TGTGCCAGCAGCTTAACTTGGGTCAGTACCTCCTCACCCAGCTCCTACGAGCAGTACTTC.

Comment on this clonotype: At one of its ends the junction is not consistent with the germline gene, which may arise from a read error. The chain has TRBV18 and TRBJ2-4; D is unresolved. CDR3 length: 14 amino acids. Germline loops: CDR1 KGHSH, CDR2 LQKENI. Written as DNA, the CDR3 is TGTGCCAGCTCAGCCGCCCGGGCCAACAACATTCAGTACTTC. Protein: CASSAARANNIQYF.

The chain uses TRBV7-2 and TRBJ2-5; 11 bases line up with TRBD1. J gave up 4 bases and V 0 bases, and 1 base lay outside the gene matches. The length of the CDR3 is 15 residues. Per the germline V gene, CDR1 is SGHTA and CDR2 is FQGNSA. The CDR3 DNA reads as TGTGCCAGCAGCTTAGCGGGACAGGGGGTAGAGACCCAGTACTTC. It is translated as CASSLAGQGVETQYF.

The V and J genes are TRBV18 and TRBJ2-7, with a weak D call TRBD1 (6 bases). With 3 bases removed from V and 1 base from J, the gap between germline ends came to 10 bases. The CDR3 consists of 14 residues. Germline V gives CDR1 KGHSH, CDR2 LQKENI. CDR3 region: CASSPAQGSYEQYV. CDR3 in DNA: TGTGCCAGCTCACCGGCCCAGGGGTCCTACGAGCAGTACGTC.

The table lists this clonotype with a few counts. This chain uses TRBV10-2 with TRBJ1-2, with TRBD1 as a possible D gene (6 bases). Trimming took 4 bases from V and 4 from J, leaving 13 bases between them. CDR3 length: 14 amino acids. Germline CDR1 is WSHSY and CDR2 is SAAADI. Here the CDR3 reads CASSVRGDGYGYTF. In nucleotides, the CDR3 is TGCGCCAGCAGTGTCAGGGGAGACGGCTATGGCTACACCTTC.

V is TRBV28 and J is TRBJ2-1; no clear D gene. The V end lost 1 base, the J end lost 3 bases, and 10 bases lay between the germline ends. CDR1 and CDR2 from the germline V gene are MDHEN and SYDVKM. The CDR3 consists of 15 residues. Here the CDR3 reads CASSLSWSLYNEQFF. The DNA of the CDR3 is TGTGCCAGCAGTTTATCGTGGAGTCTCTACAATGAGCAGTTCTTC.

In regard to this clonotype: Its ends do not fully match the called genes, so a read error is possible. This rearrangement joins TRBV6-5 to TRBJ2-6, with D perhaps given as TRBD1 or TRBD2 (5 bases each). CDR3 length: 12 residues. Germline CDR1 reads MNHEY; CDR2 reads SVGAGI. In DNA, the CDR3 is TGTGCCAGCAGTCCCGGGGCCAACGGCCTGACTTTC. The encoded protein is CASSPGANGLTF.

This clonotype was counted between two and nine times. The rearrangement joins TRBV19 to TRBJ2-7; 7 bases agree with TRBD2. Germline CDR1 and CDR2: LNHDA and SQIVND (reference sequence). The trim removed 3 bases at V and 1 base at J, leaving 3 bases unmatched. This CDR3 has 14 amino acids. The DNA of the CDR3 is TGTGCCAGTAGTATTTGGCGGGAGTCCTACGAGCAGTACTTC. Protein product: CASSIWRESYEQYF.

The chain links TRBV7-6 to TRBJ2-3; 7 positions match TRBD1. Germline CDR1 SGHVS, CDR2 FNYEAQ. Germline trimming cut 0 bases from V and 1 base from J; bases unmatched to any gene: 7. The CDR3 is 17 amino acids. In DNA, the CDR3 is TGTGCCAGCAGCTTAGCGGGACAGTTTCTGCGCACAGATACGCAGTATTTT. It yields the protein CASSLAGQFLRTDTQYF. The whole variable domain, filled in from reference TRBV7-6 and TRBJ2-3, reads GAGVSQSPRYKVTKRGQDVALRCDPISGHVSLYWYRQALGQGPEFLTYFNYEAQQDKSGLPNDRFSAERPEGSISTLTIQRTEQRDSAMYRCASSLAGQFLRTDTQYFGPGTRLTVL.

The chain employs TRBV4-2 and TRBJ2-7, with 11 bases aligning to TRBD2. After removal of 3 bases from V and 3 bases from J, the junction contained 7 bases not matched to a gene. Germline CDR1 and CDR2: LGHNA and YNFKEQ. The CDR3 has 16 amino acids. The CDR3 nucleotides are TGTGCCAGCAGCCAGGACGGGACTAGCGGATTCTACGAGCAGTACGTC. It yields the protein CASSQDGTSGFYEQYV.